This is a list of T cell receptor beta chains from one sample in a study of shared clonotypes between healthy human individuals. Here immunoSEQ multiplex PCR was the method, and the copy in TCRdb shows in-frame clones only, minus some. This sample has roughly 590,000 clones; 95% occur once, and the top ten carry 0.11%. What was sequenced was naive CD8+ T cells sorted from blood. The source of these receptors is a woman in her 30s in good health. The CDR3 runs from the conserved cysteine through the conserved F or W. The D gene is left open where the match is weak. Clone sizes are given selectively: once, few, many, or a class where the clone is expanded.

>.|TRBJ2-7|TRBV27|.
TGTGCCAGCAGCATGGGGCAGGGGACCACCTACGAGCAGTACTTC
CASSMGQGTTYEQYF
>.|TRBJ2-7|TRBV30|TRBD1
TGTGCCTGGAGTGGGGGACAGAGGGGCAATAGGTACGAGCAGTACTTC
CAWSGGQRGNRYEQYF
>.|TRBJ2-7|TRBV5-5|.
TGTGCCAGCAGCTTGGCCCCAATCGTTATTGGGGACGAGCAGTACTTC
CASSLAPIVIGDEQYF
>.|TRBJ2-7|TRBV5-4|TRBD1
TGTGCCAGCAGCCTAGCTGGGACAGCTTACGAGCAGTACTTC
CASSLAGTAYEQYF
>.|TRBJ2-7|TRBV11-2|TRBD1
TGCGCCAGCAGCCTGGGACAGGGGAGCTCCTACGAGCAGTACTTC
CASSLGQGSSYEQYF
>.|TRBJ2-7|TRBV28|.
TGTGCCAGCAGTTTGTCCCTCTCCTACGAGCAGTACTTC
CASSLSLSYEQYF
>.|TRBJ2-7|TRBV25-1|.
TGTGCCAGCAGTGAATTCAACCCTCCTTCTTCCTACGAGCAGTACTTC
CASSEFNPPSSYEQYF
>few|TRBJ1-1|TRBV28|.
TGTGCCAGCAGTACACAGGGAACTGAAGCTTTCTTT
CASSTQGTEAFF
>.|TRBJ2-5|TRBV5-6|.
TGTGCCAGCACCTCCGACTATATTCAAGAGACCCAGTACTTC
CASTSDYIQETQYF
>.|TRBJ1-3|TRBV10-3|.
TGTGCCATCAGTGATGATGGCTCTGGAAACACCATATATTTT
CAISDDGSGNTIYF
>once|TRBJ2-1|TRBV28|.
TGTGCCAGCAGTCCTCTGCCAGGGGGGGGAAATGAGCAGTTCTTC
CASSPLPGGGNEQFF
>once|TRBJ2-6|TRBV4-2|.
TGTGCCAGCAGCCAAAATTGGGGTTCCGGGGCCAACGTCCTGACTTTC
CASSQNWGSGANVLTF
>.|TRBJ1-3|TRBV27|.
TGTGCCAGCAGCCTCCGAAAGGGAAGTGGAAACACCATATATTTT
CASSLRKGSGNTIYF
>.|TRBJ2-7|TRBV6-5|.
TGTGCCAGCAGTTACTCCAAAGCCTACGAGCAGTACTTC
CASSYSKAYEQYF
>.|TRBJ2-7|TRBV4-1|.
TGCGCCAGCAGCCAGGCTACAGGGTCCGAGCAGTACTTC
CASSQATGSEQYF
>.|TRBJ2-1|TRBV5-1|.
TGCGCCAGCAGCCCCCGACAGCCCGTTGACAATGAGCAGTTCTTC
CASSPRQPVDNEQFF
>.|TRBJ2-3|TRBV28|.
TGTGCCAGCTACAACCCGAACACAGATACGCAGTATTTT
CASYNPNTDTQYF
>.|TRBJ1-1|TRBV21-1|.
TGTGCCAGCAGCAAACCTTGGGGGGACACTGAAGCTTTCTTT
CASSKPWGDTEAFF
>once|TRBJ2-7|TRBV11-2|TRBD1
TGTGCCAGCAGCTTGCAGGGGGCCTACGAGCAGTACTTC
CASSLQGAYEQYF
>.|TRBJ1-5|TRBV6-8|.
TGTGCCAGCAGGCGCCTGGGGGGGGATCAGCCCCAGCATTTT
CASRRLGGDQPQHF
>.|TRBJ1-4|TRBV5-1|.
TGCGCCAGCAGCTTGGGGGGCCTGGGACGTGAAAAACTGTTTTTT
CASSLGGLGREKLFF
>.|TRBJ1-2|TRBV25-1|.
TGTGCCAGCAGTGAATTTGCAAATCCTAACTATGGCTACACCTTC
CASSEFANPNYGYTF
>.|TRBJ2-7|TRBV28|.
TGTGCCAGCAGTTTCGGGCGGGAAGGGTACGAGCAGTACTTC
CASSFGREGYEQYF
>.|TRBJ2-1|TRBV11-2|.
TGTGCCAGCAGCCTGCGCTCCTACAATGAGCAGTTCTTC
CASSLRSYNEQFF
>.|TRBJ2-7|TRBV11-2|TRBD1
TGTGCCAGCAGTTTTGGACAGGCCTACGAGCAGTACTTC
CASSFGQAYEQYF
>once|TRBJ1-1|TRBV19|.
TGTGCCACTCGAAACGTTGGACCTGTTGGCCGGGCCCGGTCGGGCACTGAAGCTTTCTTT
CATRNVGPVGRARSGTEAFF
>.|TRBJ2-2|TRBV2|.
TGTGCCTGGCGGAGAAACACCGGGGAGCTGTTTTTT
CAWRRNTGELFF
>.|TRBJ2-1|TRBV30|TRBD2
TGTGCCTGGAATGTAGCGGGGGGCTACAATGAGCAGTTCTTC
CAWNVAGGYNEQFF
>.|TRBJ2-1|TRBV7-3|.
TGTGCCAGCAGCTTAATCGGGGGCTGGGATGAGCAGTTCTTC
CASSLIGGWDEQFF
>.|TRBJ2-1|TRBV27|.
TGTGCCAGCAGTTTAATGCAGGGGCCCAATGAGCAGTTCTTC
CASSLMQGPNEQFF
>.|TRBJ2-1|TRBV15|.
TGTGCCACCAGCGACCGGGCTTACAATGAGCAGTTCTTC
CATSDRAYNEQFF
>.|TRBJ2-4|TRBV2|.
TGTGCCAGCAGCTGGGCGGTGGCCAAAAACATTCAGTACTTC
CASSWAVAKNIQYF
>.|TRBJ2-7|TRBV10-2|.
TGCGCCAGCAGTTTGGCGGTCGCCTACGAGCAGTACTTC
CASSLAVAYEQYF
>.|TRBJ2-7|TRBV28|TRBD2
TGTGCCAGCAGTTTTAGTTCTATCGGGGGGGGCCTCCTGGACGAGCAGTACTTC
CASSFSSIGGGLLDEQYF
>.|TRBJ1-4|TRBV28|TRBD1
TGTGCCAGCAGTGTCCAGGGGGCGCCTAATGAAAAACTGTTTTTT
CASSVQGAPNEKLFF
>.|TRBJ2-3|TRBV9|TRBD2
TGTGCCAGCAGCGTAGCCGAAGCGGGAGGATACACAGATACGCAGTATTTT
CASSVAEAGGYTDTQYF
>.|TRBJ2-3|TRBV28|TRBD2
TGTGCCAGCAGTTCCATGAGACGGCGGGAGAGCACAGATACGCAGTATTTT
CASSSMRRRESTDTQYF
>once|TRBJ1-1|TRBV13|TRBD1
TGTGCCAGCAGCGACAGGGGGCATACTGAAGCTTTCTTT
CASSDRGHTEAFF
>.|TRBJ2-7|TRBV28|TRBD2
TGTGCCAGCAGTTCTCATAGCGGGATATACTACGAGCAGTACTTC
CASSSHSGIYYEQYF
>.|TRBJ2-1|TRBV15|TRBD2
TGTGCCACCAGCAGAGGCGCGTGGCGGGAGGGAGTGGTCTACAATGAGCAGTTCTTC
CATSRGAWREGVVYNEQFF
>.|TRBJ2-5|TRBV5-6|.
TGTGCCAGCAGCTTATGGGGAGGTGAGACCCAGTACTTC
CASSLWGGETQYF
>.|TRBJ1-5|TRBV27|.
TGTGCCAGCAGTCCGAACAGGTCAAATCAGCCCCAGCATTTT
CASSPNRSNQPQHF
>.|TRBJ2-7|TRBV15|TRBD2
TGTGCCACCTCGGGGACAGGGTCCGCGGGGACTAGCGGAGTTTGGAGGGACTACGAGCAGTACTTC
CATSGTGSAGTSGVWRDYEQYF
>.|TRBJ1-2|TRBV7-3|.
TGTGCCAGCGGTAATGGCTATGGCTACACCTTC
CASGNGYGYTF
>.|TRBJ2-1|TRBV19|TRBD1
TGTGCCAGTAGTATAGATGGACAGGGTTCCTACAATGAGCAGTTCTTC
CASSIDGQGSYNEQFF
>.|TRBJ2-7|TRBV6-6|.
TGTGCCAGCAGTTATACAGGGACCTACGAGCAGTACTTC
CASSYTGTYEQYF
>.|TRBJ2-3|TRBV27|.
TGTGCCAGCACCTCTACAGATACGCAGTATTTT
CASTSTDTQYF
>.|TRBJ2-1|TRBV19|.
TGTGCCAGTAGTATAGATCTTACGGGGAGCTCCTACAATGAGCAGTTCTTC
CASSIDLTGSSYNEQFF
>.|TRBJ2-7|TRBV9|.
TGTGCCAGCAGCGTAGCTGGGGTAGAATACGAGCAGTACTTC
CASSVAGVEYEQYF
>.|TRBJ2-3|TRBV4-1|TRBD2
TGCGCCAGCAGCCAAGTGGGAGGTAGCGGGAGGGCCTTAAACACAGATACGCAGTATTTT
CASSQVGGSGRALNTDTQYF